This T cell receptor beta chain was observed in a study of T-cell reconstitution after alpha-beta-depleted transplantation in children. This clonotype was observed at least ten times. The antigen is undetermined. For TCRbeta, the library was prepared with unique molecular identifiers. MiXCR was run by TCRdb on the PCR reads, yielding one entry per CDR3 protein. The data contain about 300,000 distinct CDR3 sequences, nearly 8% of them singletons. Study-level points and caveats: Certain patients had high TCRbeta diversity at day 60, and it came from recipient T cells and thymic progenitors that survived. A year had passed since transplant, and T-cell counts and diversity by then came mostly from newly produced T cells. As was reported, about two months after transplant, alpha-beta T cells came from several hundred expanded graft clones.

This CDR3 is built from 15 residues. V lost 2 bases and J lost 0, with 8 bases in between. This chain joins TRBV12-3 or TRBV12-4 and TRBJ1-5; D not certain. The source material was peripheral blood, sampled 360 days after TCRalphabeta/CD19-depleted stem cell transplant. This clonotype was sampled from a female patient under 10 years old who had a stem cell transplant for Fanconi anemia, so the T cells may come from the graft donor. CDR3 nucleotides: TGTGCCAGCAGTTTATACGGCAGTAGCAATCAGCCCCAGCATTTT. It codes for CASSLYGSSNQPQHF.